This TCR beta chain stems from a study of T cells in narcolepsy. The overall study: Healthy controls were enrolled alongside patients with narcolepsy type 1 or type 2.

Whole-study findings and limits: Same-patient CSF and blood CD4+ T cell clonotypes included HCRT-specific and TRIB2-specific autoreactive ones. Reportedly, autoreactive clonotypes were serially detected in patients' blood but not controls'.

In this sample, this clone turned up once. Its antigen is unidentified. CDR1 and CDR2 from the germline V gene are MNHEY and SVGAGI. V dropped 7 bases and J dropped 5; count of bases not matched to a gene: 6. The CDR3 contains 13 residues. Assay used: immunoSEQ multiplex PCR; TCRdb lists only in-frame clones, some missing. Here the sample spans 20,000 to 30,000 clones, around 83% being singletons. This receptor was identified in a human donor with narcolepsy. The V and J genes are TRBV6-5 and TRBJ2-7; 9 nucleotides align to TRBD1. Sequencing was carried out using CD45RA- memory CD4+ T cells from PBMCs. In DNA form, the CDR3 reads TGTGCCAGCAAGATGGACAGGGGCAACGAGCAGTACTTC. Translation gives CASKMDRGNEQYF.